One sample yielded the 2 T cell receptor beta chains listed below, sequenced in a study of CD8+ T cells in alopecia areata. Sample treatment: oral pan-JAK inhibitor, 5-10 mg twice daily. Extraction and reverse transcription of RNA yielded cDNA as the sequencing template. Data came from immunoSEQ multiplex PCR; TCRdb stores just in-frame clones and leaves some out. The data hold about 74,000 clones, with 25% to 30% observed a single time. Source: CD8+ T cells sorted from blood, taken at week 4, from a patient treated with tofacitinib. The receptor source for this set is a human donor with alopecia areata.

This clone was counted only a few times. This chain links TRBV27 with TRBJ2-1; 11 bases agree with TRBD2. The CDR3 length is 15 residues. Trimming removed 5 bases from V and 4 bases from J; junction bases left unmatched: 4. Per germline, CDR1 MNHEY and CDR2 SMNVEV (reference sequence). The CDR3 DNA follows: TGTGCCAGCAGTGCAGGGACTAGCGGATACAATGAGCAGTTCTTC. It is translated as CASSAGTSGYNEQFF.

The sample holds a few counts of this clone. This chain connects TRBV13 to TRBJ2-7, with no clear D. Germline V gene lookup returns CDR1 PRHDT and CDR2 FYEKMQ (reference sequence). The V gene lost 6 bases and the J gene lost 4 bases, with 10 bases spanning the gap. CDR3 length equals 12 residues. CDR3 bases: TGTGCCAGCAGTGCGACACGGTACGAGCAGTACTTC. Residues: CASSATRYEQYF. The variable domain in full, completed from reference TRBV13 and TRBJ2-7, reads AAGVIQSPRHLIKEKRETATLKCYPIPRHDTVYWYQQGPGQDPQFLISFYEKMQSDKGSIPDRFSAQQFSDYHSELNMSSLELGDSALYFCASSATRYEQYFGPGTRLTVT.